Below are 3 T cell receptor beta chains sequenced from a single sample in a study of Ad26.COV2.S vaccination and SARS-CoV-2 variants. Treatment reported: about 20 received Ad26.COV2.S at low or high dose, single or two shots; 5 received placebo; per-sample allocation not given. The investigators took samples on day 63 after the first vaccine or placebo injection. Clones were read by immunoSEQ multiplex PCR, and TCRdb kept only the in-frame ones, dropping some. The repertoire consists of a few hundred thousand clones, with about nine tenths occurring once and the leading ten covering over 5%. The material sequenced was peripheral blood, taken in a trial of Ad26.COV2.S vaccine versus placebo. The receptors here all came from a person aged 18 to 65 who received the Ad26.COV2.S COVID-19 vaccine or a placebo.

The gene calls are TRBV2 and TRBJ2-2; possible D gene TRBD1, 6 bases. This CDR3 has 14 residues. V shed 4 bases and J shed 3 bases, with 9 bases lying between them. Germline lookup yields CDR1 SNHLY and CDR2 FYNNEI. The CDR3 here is CASSGQADTGELFF. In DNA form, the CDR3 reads TGTGCCAGCAGTGGACAGGCCGACACCGGGGAGCTGTTTTTT. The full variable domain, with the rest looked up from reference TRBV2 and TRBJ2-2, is EPEVTQTPSHQVTQMGQEVILRCVPISNHLYFYWYRQILGQKVEFLVSFYNNEISEKSEIFDDQFSVERPDGSNFTLKIRSTKLEDSAMYFCASSGQADTGELFFGEGSRLTVL.

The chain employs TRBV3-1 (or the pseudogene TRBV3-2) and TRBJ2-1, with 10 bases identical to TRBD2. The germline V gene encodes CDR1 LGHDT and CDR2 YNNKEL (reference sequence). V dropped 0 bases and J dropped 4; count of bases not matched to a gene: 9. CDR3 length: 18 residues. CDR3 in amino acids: CASSQESLAGAPYNEQFF. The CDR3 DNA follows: TGTGCCAGCAGCCAAGAATCCCTAGCGGGAGCCCCTTACAATGAGCAGTTCTTC.

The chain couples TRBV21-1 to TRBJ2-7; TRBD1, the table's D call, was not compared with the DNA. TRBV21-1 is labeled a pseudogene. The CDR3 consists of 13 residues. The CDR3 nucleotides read TGTGCCAGCAGACCTTTTAGGGTTAGGGGGCAGTACGTC. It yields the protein CASRPFRVRGQYV.